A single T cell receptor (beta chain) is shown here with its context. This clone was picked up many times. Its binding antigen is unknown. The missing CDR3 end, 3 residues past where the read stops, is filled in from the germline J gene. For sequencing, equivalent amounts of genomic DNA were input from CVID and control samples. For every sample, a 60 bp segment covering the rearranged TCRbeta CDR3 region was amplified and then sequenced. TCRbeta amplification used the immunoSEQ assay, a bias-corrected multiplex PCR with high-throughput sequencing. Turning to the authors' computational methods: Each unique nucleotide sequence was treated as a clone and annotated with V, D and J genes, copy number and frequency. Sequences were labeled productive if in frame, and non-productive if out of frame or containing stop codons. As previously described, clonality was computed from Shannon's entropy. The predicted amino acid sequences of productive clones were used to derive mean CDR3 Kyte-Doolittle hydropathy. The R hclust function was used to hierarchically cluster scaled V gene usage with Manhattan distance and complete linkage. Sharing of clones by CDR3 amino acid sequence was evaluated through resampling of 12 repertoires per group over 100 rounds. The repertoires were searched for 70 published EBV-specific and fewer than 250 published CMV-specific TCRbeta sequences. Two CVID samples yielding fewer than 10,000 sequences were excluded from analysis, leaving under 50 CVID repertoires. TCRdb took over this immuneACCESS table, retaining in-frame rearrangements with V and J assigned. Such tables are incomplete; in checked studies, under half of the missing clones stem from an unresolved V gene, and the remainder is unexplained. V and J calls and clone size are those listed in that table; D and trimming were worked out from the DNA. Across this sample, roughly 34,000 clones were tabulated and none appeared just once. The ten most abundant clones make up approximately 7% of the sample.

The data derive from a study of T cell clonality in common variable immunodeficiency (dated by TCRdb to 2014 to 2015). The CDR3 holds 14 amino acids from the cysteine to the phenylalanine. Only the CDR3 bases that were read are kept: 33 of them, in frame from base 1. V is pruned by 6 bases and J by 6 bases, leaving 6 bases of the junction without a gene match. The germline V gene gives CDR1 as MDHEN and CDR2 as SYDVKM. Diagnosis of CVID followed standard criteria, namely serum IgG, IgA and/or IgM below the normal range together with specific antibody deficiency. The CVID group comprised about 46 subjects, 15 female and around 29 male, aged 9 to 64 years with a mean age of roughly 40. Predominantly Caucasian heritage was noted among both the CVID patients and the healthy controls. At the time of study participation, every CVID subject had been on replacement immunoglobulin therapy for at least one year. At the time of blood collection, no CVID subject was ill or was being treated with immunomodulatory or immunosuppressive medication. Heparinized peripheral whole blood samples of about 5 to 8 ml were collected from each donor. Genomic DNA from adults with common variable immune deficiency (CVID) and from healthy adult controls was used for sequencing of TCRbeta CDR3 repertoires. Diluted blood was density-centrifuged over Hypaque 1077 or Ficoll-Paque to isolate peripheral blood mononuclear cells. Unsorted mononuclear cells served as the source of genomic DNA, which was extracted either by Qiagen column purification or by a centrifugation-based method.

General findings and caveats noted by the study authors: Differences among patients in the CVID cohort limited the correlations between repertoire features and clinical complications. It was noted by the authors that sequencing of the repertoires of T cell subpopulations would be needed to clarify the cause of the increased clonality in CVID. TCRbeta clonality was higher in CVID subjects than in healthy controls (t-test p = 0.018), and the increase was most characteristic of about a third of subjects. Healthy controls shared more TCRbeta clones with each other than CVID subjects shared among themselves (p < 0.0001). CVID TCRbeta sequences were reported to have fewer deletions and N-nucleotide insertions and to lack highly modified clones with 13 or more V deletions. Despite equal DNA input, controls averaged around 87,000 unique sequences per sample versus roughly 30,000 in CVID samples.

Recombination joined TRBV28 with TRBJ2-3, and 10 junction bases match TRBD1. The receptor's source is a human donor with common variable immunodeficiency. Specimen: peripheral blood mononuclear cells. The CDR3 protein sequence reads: CASSRQGARDTQYF. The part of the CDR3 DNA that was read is TGTGCCAGCAGCCGACAGGGGGCGCGGGATACG. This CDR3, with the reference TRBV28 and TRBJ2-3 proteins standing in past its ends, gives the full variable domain DVKVTQSSRYLVKRTGEKVFLECVQDMDHENMFWYRQDPGLGLRLIYFSYDVKMKEKGDIPEGYSVSREKKERFSLILESASTNQTSMYLCASSRQGARDTQYFGPGTRLTVL.